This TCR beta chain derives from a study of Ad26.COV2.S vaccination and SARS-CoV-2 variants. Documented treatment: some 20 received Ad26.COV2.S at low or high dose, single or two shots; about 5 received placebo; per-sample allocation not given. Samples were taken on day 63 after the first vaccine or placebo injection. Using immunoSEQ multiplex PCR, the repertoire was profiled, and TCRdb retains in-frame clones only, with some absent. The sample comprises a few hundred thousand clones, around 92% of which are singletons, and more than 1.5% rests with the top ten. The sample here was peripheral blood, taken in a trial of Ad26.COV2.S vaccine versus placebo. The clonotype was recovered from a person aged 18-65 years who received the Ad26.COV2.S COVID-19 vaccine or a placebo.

The CDR3: CASKFEHALMGTNEKLFF. Here the CDR3 DNA reads TGTGCCAGCAAGTTCGAACACGCTCTCATGGGGACTAATGAAAAACTGTTTTTT. The V call is TRBV2, the J call TRBJ1-4; no reliable D call. CDR1 and CDR2 (germline): SNHLY, FYNNEI. There are 18 residues in the CDR3. Trimming pared 7 bases from V and 2 bases from J, leaving 23 bases between.